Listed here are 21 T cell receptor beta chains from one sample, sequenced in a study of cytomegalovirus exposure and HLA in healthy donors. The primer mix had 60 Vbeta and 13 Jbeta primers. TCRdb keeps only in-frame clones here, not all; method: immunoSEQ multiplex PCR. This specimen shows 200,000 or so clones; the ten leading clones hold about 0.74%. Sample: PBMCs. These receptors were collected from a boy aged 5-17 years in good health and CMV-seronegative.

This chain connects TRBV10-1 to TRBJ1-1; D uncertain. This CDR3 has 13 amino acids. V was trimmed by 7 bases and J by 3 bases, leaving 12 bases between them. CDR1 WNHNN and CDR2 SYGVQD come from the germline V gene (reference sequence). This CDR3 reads CASTSGSYTEAFF. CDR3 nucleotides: TGCGCCAGCACCTCAGGATCTTACACTGAAGCTTTCTTT.

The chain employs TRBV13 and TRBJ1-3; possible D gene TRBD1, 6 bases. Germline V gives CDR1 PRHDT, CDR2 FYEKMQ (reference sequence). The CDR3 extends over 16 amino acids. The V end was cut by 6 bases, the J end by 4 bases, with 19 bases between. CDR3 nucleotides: TGTGCCAGCAGAACCCGGGGGGGGCCTTTGGGAAACACCATATATTTT. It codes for CASRTRGGPLGNTIYF.

The CDR3 is CASSQRTANTEAFF. In DNA form, the CDR3 reads TGTGCCAGCAGCCAAAGGACAGCGAACACTGAAGCTTTCTTT. The chain is built from TRBV4-2 and TRBJ1-1; D might be TRBD1 (6 bases). The germline V gene encodes CDR1 LGHNA and CDR2 YNFKEQ. The CDR3 contains 14 residues. The germline V and J ends were trimmed by 2 bases and 1 base, with 8 bases remaining between them.

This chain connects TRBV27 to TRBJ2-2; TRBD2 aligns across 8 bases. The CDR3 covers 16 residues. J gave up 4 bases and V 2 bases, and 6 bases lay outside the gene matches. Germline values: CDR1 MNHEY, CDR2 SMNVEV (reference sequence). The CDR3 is CASSLNGGARTGELFF. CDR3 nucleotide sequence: TGTGCCAGCAGTTTAAACGGGGGGGCACGCACCGGGGAGCTGTTTTTT.

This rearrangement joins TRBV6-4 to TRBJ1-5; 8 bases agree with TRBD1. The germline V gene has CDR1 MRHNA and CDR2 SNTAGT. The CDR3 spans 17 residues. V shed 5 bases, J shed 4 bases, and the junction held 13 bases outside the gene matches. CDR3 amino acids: CASSSWTGRGENQPQHF. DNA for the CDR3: TGTGCCAGCAGTTCCTGGACAGGGAGAGGGGAAAATCAGCCCCAGCATTTT.

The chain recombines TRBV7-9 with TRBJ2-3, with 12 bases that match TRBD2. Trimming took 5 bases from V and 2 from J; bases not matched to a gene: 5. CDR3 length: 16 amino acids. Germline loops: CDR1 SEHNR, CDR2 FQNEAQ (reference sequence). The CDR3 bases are TGTGCCAGCAGCCTTCTAGCGGGGGGGCTCACAGATACGCAGTATTTT. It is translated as CASSLLAGGLTDTQYF. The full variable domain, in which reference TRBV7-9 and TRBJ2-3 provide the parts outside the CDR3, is DTGVSQNPRHKITKRGQNVTFRCDPISEHNRLYWYRQTLGQGPEFLTYFQNEAQLEKSRLLSDRFSAERPKGSFSTLEIQRTEQGDSAMYLCASSLLAGGLTDTQYFGPGTRLTVL.

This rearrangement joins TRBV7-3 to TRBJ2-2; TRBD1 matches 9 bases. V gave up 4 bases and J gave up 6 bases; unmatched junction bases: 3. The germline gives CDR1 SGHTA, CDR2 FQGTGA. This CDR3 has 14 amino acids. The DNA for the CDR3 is TGTGCCAGCAGCTCGGGACAGGGCCCCGGGGAGCTGTTTTTT. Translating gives CASSSGQGPGELFF.

The CDR3 loop reads CASSLNERYSNYGYTF. Here the CDR3 DNA reads TGTGCCAGCAGCTTGAATGAGAGATATTCTAACTATGGCTACACCTTC. This rearrangement joins TRBV5-6 to TRBJ1-2, with no clear D. CDR1 is SGHDT and CDR2 is YYEEEE in the germline V gene. The CDR3 consists of 16 residues. V dropped 1 base and J dropped 0 bases, with 13 bases sitting between them.

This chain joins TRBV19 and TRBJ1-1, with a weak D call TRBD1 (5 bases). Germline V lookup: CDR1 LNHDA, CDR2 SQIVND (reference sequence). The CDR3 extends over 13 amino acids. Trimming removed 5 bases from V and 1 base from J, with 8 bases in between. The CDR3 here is CASSVGGNTEAFF. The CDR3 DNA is TGTGCCAGTAGTGTCGGGGGGAACACTGAAGCTTTCTTT.

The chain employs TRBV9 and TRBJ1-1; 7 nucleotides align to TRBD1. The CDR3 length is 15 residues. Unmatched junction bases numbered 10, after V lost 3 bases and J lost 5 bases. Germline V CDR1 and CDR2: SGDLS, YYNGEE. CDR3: CASSASQTGRTEAFF. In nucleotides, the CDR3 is TGTGCCAGCAGCGCCTCTCAGACAGGGAGGACTGAAGCTTTCTTT.

The CDR3 is CASSSLLGANVLTF. CDR3 DNA sequence: TGTGCCAGCAGCTCCCTTCTGGGGGCCAACGTCCTGACTTTC. This sequence joins TRBV13 and TRBJ2-6, with unresolved D. Germline lookup yields CDR1 PRHDT and CDR2 FYEKMQ (reference sequence). The germline V and J ends were trimmed by 4 bases and 4 bases, with 8 bases remaining between them. The CDR3 totals 14 residues.

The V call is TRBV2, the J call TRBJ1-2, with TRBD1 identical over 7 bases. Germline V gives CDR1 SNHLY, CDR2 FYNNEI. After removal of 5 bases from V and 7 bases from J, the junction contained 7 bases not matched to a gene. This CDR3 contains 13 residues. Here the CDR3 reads CASSTGDRSGYTF. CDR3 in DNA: TGTGCCAGCAGTACAGGGGATCGGAGTGGCTACACCTTC.

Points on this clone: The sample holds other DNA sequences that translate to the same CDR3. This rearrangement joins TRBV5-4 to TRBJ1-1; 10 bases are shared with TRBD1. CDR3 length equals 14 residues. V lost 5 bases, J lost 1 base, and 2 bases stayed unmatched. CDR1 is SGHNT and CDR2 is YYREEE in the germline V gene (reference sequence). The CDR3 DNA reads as TGTGCCAGCAGTTGGGACAGGGGGAACACTGAAGCTTTCTTT. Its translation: CASSWDRGNTEAFF.

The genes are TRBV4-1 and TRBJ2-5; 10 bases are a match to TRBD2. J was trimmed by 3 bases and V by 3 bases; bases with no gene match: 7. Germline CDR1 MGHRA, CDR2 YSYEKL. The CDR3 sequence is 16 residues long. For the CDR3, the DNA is TGCGCCAGCAGCCAGGGGCCAGCGGGGGGGGAAGAGACCCAGTACTTC. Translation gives CASSQGPAGGEETQYF.

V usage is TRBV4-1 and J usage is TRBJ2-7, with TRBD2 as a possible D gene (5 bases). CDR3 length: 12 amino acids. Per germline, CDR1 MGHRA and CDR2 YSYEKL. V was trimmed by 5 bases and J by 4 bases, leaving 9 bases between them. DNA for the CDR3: TGCGCCAGCAGCTTCCCGGGGTACGAGCAGTACTTC. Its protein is CASSFPGYEQYF.

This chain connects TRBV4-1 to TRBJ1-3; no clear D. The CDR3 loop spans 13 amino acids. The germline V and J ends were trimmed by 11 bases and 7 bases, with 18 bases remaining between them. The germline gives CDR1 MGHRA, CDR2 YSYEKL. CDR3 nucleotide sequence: TGCGCCGTAGGTCACCTAACGGGTAACACCATATATTTT. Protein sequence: CAVGHLTGNTIYF.

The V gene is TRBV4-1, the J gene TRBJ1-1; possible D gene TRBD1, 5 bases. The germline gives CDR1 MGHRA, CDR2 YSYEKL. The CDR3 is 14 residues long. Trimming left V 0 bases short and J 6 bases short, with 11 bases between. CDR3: CASSQDLRGAEAFF. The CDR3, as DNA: TGCGCCAGCAGCCAAGATCTCCGGGGGGCTGAAGCTTTCTTT.

The chain's CDR3 is CASSLTGDEQFF. DNA for the CDR3: TGTGCCAGCAGCTTAACGGGGGATGAGCAGTTCTTC. The chain links TRBV7-9 to TRBJ2-1, with D maybe TRBD2 (6 bases). The ends were cut back, 2 bases at V and 8 bases at J, with 7 bases in the middle. Germline V gene lookup returns CDR1 SEHNR and CDR2 FQNEAQ (reference sequence). The CDR3 extends over 12 amino acids.

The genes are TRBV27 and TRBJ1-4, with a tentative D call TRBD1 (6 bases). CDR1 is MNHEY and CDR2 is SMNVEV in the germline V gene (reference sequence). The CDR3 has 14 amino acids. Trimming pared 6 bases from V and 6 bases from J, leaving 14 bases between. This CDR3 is CASRFNRDYEKLFF. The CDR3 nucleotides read TGTGCCAGCAGATTCAACAGGGATTATGAAAAACTGTTTTTT.

CDR3 in DNA: TGCGCCAGCAGCCCCGGCCAGGGGAGCTATGGCTACACCTTC. It codes for CASSPGQGSYGYTF. The genes are TRBV5-1 and TRBJ1-2; D is possibly TRBD1 (6 bases). CDR1 is SGHRS and CDR2 is YFSETQ in the germline V gene. The CDR3 runs to 14 residues. V gave up 4 bases and J gave up 4 bases, with 14 bases separating them.

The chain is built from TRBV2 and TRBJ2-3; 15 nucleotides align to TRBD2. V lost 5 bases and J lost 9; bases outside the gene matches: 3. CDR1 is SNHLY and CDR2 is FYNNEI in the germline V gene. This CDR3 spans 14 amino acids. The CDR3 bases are TGTGCCAGCAGTCCGGGACTAGCGGGGGGAACGCAGTATTTT. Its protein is CASSPGLAGGTQYF.